These T cell receptor beta chains were read from a single sample in a study of cytomegalovirus exposure and HLA in healthy donors. Generated by immunoSEQ multiplex PCR, the TCRdb table keeps only in-frame clones and is missing some. The sample contains around 300,000 clones, about 90% of which appear only once. Sequenced sample: PBMCs. The receptor set was obtained from a woman under 30 in good health and CMV-seronegative. Each CDR3 is given with its conserved first and last residue. A D gene is named only where the DNA matches it firmly. A row's size may be missing; if present it is once, few, many or a size class.

>TRBV15|TRBJ1-2|-|-
CATSRERLYNDYTF
TGTGCCACCAGCAGAGAACGCCTCTATAATGACTACACCTTC
>TRBV5-1|TRBJ1-2|TRBD1|-
CASSPGTGGGRGYTF
TGCGCCAGCAGCCCAGGGACAGGGGGCGGTCGAGGCTACACCTTC
>TRBV4-1|TRBJ1-1|-|-
CASSRAGLMNTEAFF
TGCGCCAGCAGCCGGGCCGGCCTTATGAACACTGAAGCTTTCTTT
>TRBV29-1|TRBJ2-3|TRBD2|-
CSVDRLRLAGATDTQYF
TGCAGCGTTGATCGACTACGACTAGCGGGGGCCACAGATACGCAGTATTTT
>TRBV6-5|TRBJ1-1|-|-
CASSYSIEVAEAFF
TGTGCCAGCAGTTACTCGATCGAGGTCGCTGAAGCTTTCTTT
>TRBV7-7|TRBJ2-7|-|once
CASSRGPSSEQYF
TGTGCTAGCAGCCGCGGGCCCTCAAGTGAGCAGTACTTC
>TRBV30|TRBJ1-2|TRBD1|-
CAWRGQNYGYTF
TGTGCCTGGAGGGGACAGAACTATGGCTACACCTTC
>TRBV5-6|TRBJ1-5|-|-
CASSRGPYSNQPQHF
TGTGCCAGCAGCCGCGGGCCATATAGCAATCAGCCCCAGCATTTT
>TRBV11-2|TRBJ1-1|-|-
CASSLQGAEAFF
TGTGCCAGCAGCTTGCAGGGCGCTGAAGCTTTCTTT
>TRBV7-2|TRBJ1-1|TRBD1|-
CASSLAPGQGPWAEAFF
TGTGCCAGCAGCTTAGCACCGGGACAGGGACCGTGGGCTGAAGCTTTCTTT
>TRBV5-1|TRBJ1-6|-|-
CASSLDREKLHF
TGCGCCAGCAGCTTGGACAGGGAAAAACTCCACTTT
>TRBV4-1|TRBJ1-1|-|few
CASSHGNTEAFF
TGCGCCAGCAGCCACGGGAACACTGAAGCTTTCTTT
>TRBV29-1|TRBJ2-5|TRBD1|-
CSVPQGAGETQYF
TGCAGCGTTCCACAGGGGGCAGGTGAGACCCAGTACTTC
>TRBV23-1|TRBJ1-6|TRBD1|-
CASHALQGLDSPLHF
TGCGCCAGCCATGCCTTACAGGGGCTTGATTCACCCCTCCACTTT
>TRBV7-9|TRBJ1-4|-|-
CSSSLAQGNNEKLFF
TGTTCCAGCAGCTTAGCGCAGGGGAATAATGAAAAACTGTTTTTT
>TRBV27|TRBJ1-4|TRBD1|-
CASSFGTVPEKLFF
TGTGCCAGCAGTTTCGGGACAGTCCCTGAAAAACTGTTTTTT